Ten or more counts support the clone carrying this TCR beta chain. What it binds is unknown. This sample is drawn from a study of T cells in Graves' hyperthyroidism and ophthalmopathy. Overall study findings and caveats: A 13 V-J model separated ophthalmopathy from stable hyperthyroidism. In blood, most of the thyroid clonotypes expanded above 0.001 were also present.

V was pared by 2 bases and J by 8 bases, with 22 bases between. The germline V gene has CDR1 SEHNR and CDR2 FQNEAQ (reference sequence). This CDR3 contains 17 residues. RNA transcripts were the template for amplifying TCR beta CDR3 regions. Primed by the HTBI set, a first-round RT-PCR was run on the TCR CDR3. TCRdb reanalysed the multiplex PCR reads using MiXCR and keeps one entry per CDR3 protein. The sample has roughly 750,000 distinct CDR3 sequences, about 17% seen once. When ophthalmopathy did not progress within 18 months, Graves' hyperthyroidism was considered stable. The genes are TRBV7-9 and TRBJ2-1; D not certain. Sequencing used blood. This receptor was identified in a man aged 18 to 30 with Graves' hyperthyroidism. The CDR3 sequence is CASSLPLRMATEYEQFF. DNA for the CDR3: TGTGCCAGCAGCTTACCCCTCAGAATGGCTACCGAGTATGAGCAGTTCTTC.